These T cell receptor beta chains were read from a single sample in a study of T-cell reconstitution after alpha-beta-depleted transplantation in children. TCRdb fed the PCR reads into MiXCR, producing one record per CDR3 protein. The data hold about 230,000 distinct CDR3 sequences, with 9.7% observed a single time. Specimen: PBMCs from the stem cell graft donor, collected from the stem cell graft. These receptors originate from a human donor who donated a stem cell graft to a child with SCID. CDR3s include the opening cysteine and the closing phenylalanine or tryptophan. D genes are given only for firm matches. Clone size is stated in some rows and not others, as once, few, many or a class when expanded.

TRBV12-3/TRBV12-4	.	many	TRBJ2-3	CASSLQGGADTQYF	TGTGCCAGCAGTTTGCAGGGGGGCGCAGATACGCAGTATTTT
TRBV5-1	TRBD1	many	TRBJ1-2	CASSFGTALGYTF	TGCGCCAGCAGCTTCGGGACAGCCCTTGGCTACACCTTC
TRBV5-6	.	.	TRBJ1-6	CASSWSVRNSPLHF	TGTGCCAGCAGCTGGTCGGTTCGAAATTCACCCCTCCACTTT
TRBV2	TRBD1	many	TRBJ1-2	CASSEVPGQGYGYTF	TGTGCCAGCAGTGAAGTACCGGGACAGGGATATGGCTACACCTTC
TRBV20-1	.	many	TRBJ1-6	CSARAAGLNNSPLHF	TGCAGTGCCCGAGCGGCAGGGCTCAATAATTCACCCCTCCACTTT
TRBV20-1	TRBD1	many	TRBJ2-7	CSALGRDSNPYEQYF	TGCAGTGCCCTCGGACGGGACAGCAACCCCTACGAGCAGTACTTC
TRBV3-1	TRBD1	many	TRBJ1-2	CASSQEGQAQSGYTF	TGTGCCAGCAGCCAAGAAGGACAGGCCCAGAGTGGCTACACCTTC
TRBV4-3	TRBD2	.	TRBJ2-3	CASRKLAGATKNFTDTQYF	TGCGCCAGCAGAAAATTAGCGGGGGCGACCAAAAACTTCACAGATACGCAGTATTTT
TRBV12-3/TRBV12-4	.	few	TRBJ1-1	CASNLLPAFLMGRKNTEAFF	TGTGCCAGCAACCTTTTGCCGGCTTTTTTGATGGGCAGAAAGAACACTGAAGCTTTCTTT
TRBV20-1	.	.	TRBJ1-2	CSARDRVANGYTF	TGCAGTGCTAGAGATAGGGTGGCGAACGGCTACACCTTC
TRBV20-1	TRBD1	.	TRBJ2-7	CSARSGTGTEQYF	TGCAGTGCTAGGTCGGGGACAGGGACCGAGCAGTACTTC
TRBV7-9	.	many	TRBJ1-1	CASSLHSPPAEAFF	TGTGCCAGCAGCTTGCACAGTCCCCCCGCGGAGGCTTTCTTT
TRBV5-5	.	many	TRBJ1-1	CASSRDSHTEAFF	TGTGCCAGCAGCCGCGACAGTCACACTGAAGCTTTCTTT